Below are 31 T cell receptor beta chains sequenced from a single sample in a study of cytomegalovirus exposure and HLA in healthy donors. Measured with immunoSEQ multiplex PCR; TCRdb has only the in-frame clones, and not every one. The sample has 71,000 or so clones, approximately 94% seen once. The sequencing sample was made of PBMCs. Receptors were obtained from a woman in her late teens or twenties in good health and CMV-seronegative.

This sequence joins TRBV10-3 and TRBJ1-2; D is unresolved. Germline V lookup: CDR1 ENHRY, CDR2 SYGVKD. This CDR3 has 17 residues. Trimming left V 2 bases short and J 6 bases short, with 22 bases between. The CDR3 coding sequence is TGTGCCATCAGTGAGCTCTTCTTTCGTCGAGAAACAGATGGCTACACCTTC. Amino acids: CAISELFFRRETDGYTF.

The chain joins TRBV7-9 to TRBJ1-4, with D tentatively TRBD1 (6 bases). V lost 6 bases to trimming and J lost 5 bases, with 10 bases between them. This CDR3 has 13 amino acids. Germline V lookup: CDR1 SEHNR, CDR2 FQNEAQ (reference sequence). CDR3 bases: TGTGCCAGCAGTCGAGGACAGAATGAAAAACTGTTTTTT. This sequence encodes CASSRGQNEKLFF.

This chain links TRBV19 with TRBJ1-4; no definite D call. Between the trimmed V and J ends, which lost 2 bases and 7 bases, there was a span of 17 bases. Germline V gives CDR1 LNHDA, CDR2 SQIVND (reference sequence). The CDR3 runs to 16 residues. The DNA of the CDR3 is TGTGCCAGTAGTATAAACGGGAATCTTTGGACTGAAAAACTGTTTTTT. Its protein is CASSINGNLWTEKLFF. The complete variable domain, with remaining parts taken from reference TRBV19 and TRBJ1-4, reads DGGITQSPKYLFRKEGQNVTLSCEQNLNHDAMYWYRQDPGQGLRLIYYSQIVNDFQKGDIAEGYSVSREKKESFPLTVTSAQKNPTAFYLCASSINGNLWTEKLFFGSGTQLSVL.

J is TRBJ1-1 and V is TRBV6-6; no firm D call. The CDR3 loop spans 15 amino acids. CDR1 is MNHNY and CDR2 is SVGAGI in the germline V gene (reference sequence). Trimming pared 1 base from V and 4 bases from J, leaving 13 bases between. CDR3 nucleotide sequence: TGTGCCAGCAGTTACTTAGCAGAAATGAGCACTGAAGCTTTCTTT. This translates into CASSYLAEMSTEAFF.

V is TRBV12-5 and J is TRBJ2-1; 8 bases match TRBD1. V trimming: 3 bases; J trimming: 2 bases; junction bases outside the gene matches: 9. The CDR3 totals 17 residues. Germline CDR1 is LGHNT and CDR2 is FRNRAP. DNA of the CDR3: TGTGCTAGTGGTTTCCAATCAGGGGGCTCCACCTACAATGAGCAGTTCTTC. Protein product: CASGFQSGGSTYNEQFF.

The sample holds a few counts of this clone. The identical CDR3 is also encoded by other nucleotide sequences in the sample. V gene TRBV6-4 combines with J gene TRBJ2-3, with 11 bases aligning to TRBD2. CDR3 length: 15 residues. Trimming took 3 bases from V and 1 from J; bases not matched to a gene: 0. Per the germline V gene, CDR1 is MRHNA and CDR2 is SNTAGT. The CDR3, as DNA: TGTGCCAGCAGTGAGACTAGCGGGGGCACAGATACGCAGTATTTT. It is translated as CASSETSGGTDTQYF.

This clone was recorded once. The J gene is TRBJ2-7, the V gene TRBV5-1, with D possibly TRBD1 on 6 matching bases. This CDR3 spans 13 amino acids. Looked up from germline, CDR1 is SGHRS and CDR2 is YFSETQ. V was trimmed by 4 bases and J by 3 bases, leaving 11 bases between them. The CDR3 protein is CASSTGTNYEQYF. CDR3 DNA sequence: TGCGCCAGCAGCACAGGGACAAACTACGAGCAGTACTTC. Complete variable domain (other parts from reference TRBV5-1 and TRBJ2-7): KAGVTQTPRYLIKTRGQQVTLSCSPISGHRSVSWYQQTPGQGLQFLFEYFSETQRNKGNFPGRFSGRQFSNSRSEMNVSTLELGDSALYLCASSTGTNYEQYFGPGTRLTVT.

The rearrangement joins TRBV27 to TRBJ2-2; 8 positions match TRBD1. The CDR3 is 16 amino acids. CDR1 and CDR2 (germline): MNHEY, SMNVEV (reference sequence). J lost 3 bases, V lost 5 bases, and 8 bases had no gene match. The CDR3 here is CASSPGTGPDTGELFF. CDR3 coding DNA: TGTGCCAGCAGTCCCGGGACAGGCCCCGACACCGGGGAGCTGTTTTTT.

The DNA of the CDR3 is TGCAGCGTTGTCCCCGCGGGCGATGAGCAGTTCTTC. Its translation is CSVVPAGDEQFF. The V and J genes are TRBV29-1 and TRBJ2-1, with D maybe TRBD2 (5 bases). This CDR3 region has 12 residues. CDR1 SQVTM and CDR2 ANQGSEA come from the germline V gene. The germline V and J ends were trimmed by 4 bases and 8 bases, with 12 bases remaining between them.

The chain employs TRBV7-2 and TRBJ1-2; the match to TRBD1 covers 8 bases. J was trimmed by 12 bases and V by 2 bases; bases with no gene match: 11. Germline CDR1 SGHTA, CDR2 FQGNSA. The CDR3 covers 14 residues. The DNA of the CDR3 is TGTGCCAGCAGCTTACGTCCAGGGGGCGGACAGGACACCTTC. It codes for CASSLRPGGGQDTF.

CDR3 sequence: CASSQGTGSSYYYEQYF. The CDR3 DNA reads as TGTGCCAGCAGCCAGGGGACAGGGTCGAGCTACTACTACGAGCAGTACTTC. The rearrangement joins TRBV13 to TRBJ2-7; 9 nucleotides line up with TRBD1. Germline CDR1 reads PRHDT; CDR2 reads FYEKMQ (reference sequence). This CDR3 is 17 amino acids long. The V and J ends lost 5 bases and 3 bases, in that order; junction bases with no gene match: 14.

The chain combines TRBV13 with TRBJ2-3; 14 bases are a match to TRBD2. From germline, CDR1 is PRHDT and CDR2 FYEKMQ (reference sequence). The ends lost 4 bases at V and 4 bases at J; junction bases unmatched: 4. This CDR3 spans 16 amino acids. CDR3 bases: TGTGCCAGCAGCTCGACTAGCGGGGGGGCCTCAGATACGCAGTATTTT. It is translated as CASSSTSGGASDTQYF.

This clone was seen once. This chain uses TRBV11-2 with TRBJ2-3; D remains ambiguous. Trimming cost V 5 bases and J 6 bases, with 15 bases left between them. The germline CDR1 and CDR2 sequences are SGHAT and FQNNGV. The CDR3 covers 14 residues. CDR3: CASSPRKMRDTQYF. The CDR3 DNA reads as TGTGCCAGCAGCCCACGCAAAATGCGGGATACGCAGTATTTT.

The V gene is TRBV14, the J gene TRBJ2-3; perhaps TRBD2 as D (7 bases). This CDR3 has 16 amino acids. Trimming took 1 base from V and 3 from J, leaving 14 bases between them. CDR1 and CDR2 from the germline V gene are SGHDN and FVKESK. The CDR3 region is CASSQGWGGQTDTQYF. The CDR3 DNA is TGTGCCAGCAGCCAAGGGTGGGGGGGCCAGACAGATACGCAGTATTTT.

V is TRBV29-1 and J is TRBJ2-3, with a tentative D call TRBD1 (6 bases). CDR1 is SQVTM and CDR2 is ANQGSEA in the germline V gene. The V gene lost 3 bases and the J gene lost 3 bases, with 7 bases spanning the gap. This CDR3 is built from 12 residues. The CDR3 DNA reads TGCAGCGTTGATAGGGGGACAGATACGCAGTATTTT. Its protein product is CSVDRGTDTQYF.

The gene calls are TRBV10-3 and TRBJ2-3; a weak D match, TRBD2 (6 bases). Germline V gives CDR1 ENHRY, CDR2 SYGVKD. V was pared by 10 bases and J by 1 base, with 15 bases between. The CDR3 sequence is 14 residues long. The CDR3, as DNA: TGTGCCACCAGAGCGGGTGCGGGCACAGATACGCAGTATTTT. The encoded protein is CATRAGAGTDTQYF.

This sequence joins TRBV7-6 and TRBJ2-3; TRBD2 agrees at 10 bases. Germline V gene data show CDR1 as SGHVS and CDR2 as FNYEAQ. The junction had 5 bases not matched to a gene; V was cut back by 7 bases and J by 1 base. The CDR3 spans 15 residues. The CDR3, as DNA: TGTGCCAGCAACCTTGGGACTAGCGGCACAGATACGCAGTATTTT. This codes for CASNLGTSGTDTQYF. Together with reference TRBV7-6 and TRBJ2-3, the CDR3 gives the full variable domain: GAGVSQSPRYKVTKRGQDVALRCDPISGHVSLYWYRQALGQGPEFLTYFNYEAQQDKSGLPNDRFSAERPEGSISTLTIQRTEQRDSAMYRCASNLGTSGTDTQYFGPGTRLTVL.

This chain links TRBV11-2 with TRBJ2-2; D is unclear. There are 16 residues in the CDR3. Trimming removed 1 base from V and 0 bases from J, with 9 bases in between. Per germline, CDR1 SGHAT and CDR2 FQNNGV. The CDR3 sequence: CASSLGSSANTGELFF. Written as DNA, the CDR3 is TGTGCCAGCAGCTTAGGAAGTTCGGCGAACACCGGGGAGCTGTTTTTT.

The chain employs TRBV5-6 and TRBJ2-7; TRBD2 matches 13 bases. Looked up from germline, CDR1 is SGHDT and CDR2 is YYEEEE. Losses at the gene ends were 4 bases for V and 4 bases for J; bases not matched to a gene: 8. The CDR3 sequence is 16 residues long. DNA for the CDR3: TGTGCCAGCAGCCCCTGGACTAGCGGGAGAACGTACGAGCAGTACTTC. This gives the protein CASSPWTSGRTYEQYF.

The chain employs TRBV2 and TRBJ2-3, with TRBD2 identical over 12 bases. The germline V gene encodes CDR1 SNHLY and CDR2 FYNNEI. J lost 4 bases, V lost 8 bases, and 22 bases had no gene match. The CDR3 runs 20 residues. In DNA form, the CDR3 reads TGTGCCAGCCGCCAAACCTCCCTAGCGGGGGGGCTTGTAACCTCAGATACGCAGTATTTT. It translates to CASRQTSLAGGLVTSDTQYF.

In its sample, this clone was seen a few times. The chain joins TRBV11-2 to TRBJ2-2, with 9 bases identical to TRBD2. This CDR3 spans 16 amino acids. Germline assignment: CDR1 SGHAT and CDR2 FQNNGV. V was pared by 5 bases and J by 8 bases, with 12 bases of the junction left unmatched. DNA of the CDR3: TGTGCCAGCAGCGTTATAGCGGGGGTTGAACGAGGGGAGCTGTTTTTT. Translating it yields CASSVIAGVERGELFF.

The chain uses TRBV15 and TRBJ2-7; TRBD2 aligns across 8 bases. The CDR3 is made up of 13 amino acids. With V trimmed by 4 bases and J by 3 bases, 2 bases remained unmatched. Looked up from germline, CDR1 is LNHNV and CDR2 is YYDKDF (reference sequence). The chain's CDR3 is CATSTLADYEQYF. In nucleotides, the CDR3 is TGTGCCACCAGCACACTAGCGGACTACGAGCAGTACTTC.

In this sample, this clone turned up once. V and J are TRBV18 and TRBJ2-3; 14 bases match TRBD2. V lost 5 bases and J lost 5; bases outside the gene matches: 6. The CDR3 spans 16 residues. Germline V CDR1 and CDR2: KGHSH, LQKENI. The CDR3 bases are TGTGCCAGCTCAGAGGGACTAGCGGGAGCCCGAGATACGCAGTATTTT. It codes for CASSEGLAGARDTQYF.

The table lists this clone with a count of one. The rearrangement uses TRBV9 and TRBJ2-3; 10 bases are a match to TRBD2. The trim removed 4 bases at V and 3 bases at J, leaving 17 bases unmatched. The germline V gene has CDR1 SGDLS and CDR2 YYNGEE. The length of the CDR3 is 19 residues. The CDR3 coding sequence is TGTGCCAGCAGCCCGAATCTGGCATCTAGCGGGAGAGGGACAGATACGCAGTATTTT. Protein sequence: CASSPNLASSGRGTDTQYF. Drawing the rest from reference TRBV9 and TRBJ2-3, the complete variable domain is DSGVTQTPKHLITATGQRVTLRCSPRSGDLSVYWYQQSLDQGLQFLIQYYNGEERAKGNILERFSAQQFPDLHSELNLSSLELGDSALYFCASSPNLASSGRGTDTQYFGPGTRLTVL.

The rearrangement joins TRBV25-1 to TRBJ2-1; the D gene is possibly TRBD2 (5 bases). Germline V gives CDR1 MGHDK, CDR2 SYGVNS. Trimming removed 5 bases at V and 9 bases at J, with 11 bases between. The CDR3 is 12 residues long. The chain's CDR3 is CASSRPGIEQFF. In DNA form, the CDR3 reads TGTGCCAGCAGTCGTCCCGGGATTGAGCAGTTCTTC.

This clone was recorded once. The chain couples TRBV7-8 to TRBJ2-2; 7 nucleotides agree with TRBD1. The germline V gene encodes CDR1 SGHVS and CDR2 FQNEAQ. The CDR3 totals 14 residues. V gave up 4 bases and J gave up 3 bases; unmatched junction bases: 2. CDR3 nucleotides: TGTGCCAGCAGCTCCGGGACAGACACCGGGGAGCTGTTTTTT. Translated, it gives CASSSGTDTGELFF.

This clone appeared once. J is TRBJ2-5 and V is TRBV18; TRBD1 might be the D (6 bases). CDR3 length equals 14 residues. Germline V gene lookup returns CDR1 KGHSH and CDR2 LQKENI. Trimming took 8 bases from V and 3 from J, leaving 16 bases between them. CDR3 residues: CASQSGPGEETQYF. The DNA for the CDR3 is TGTGCCAGCCAATCCGGGCCAGGGGAAGAGACCCAGTACTTC.

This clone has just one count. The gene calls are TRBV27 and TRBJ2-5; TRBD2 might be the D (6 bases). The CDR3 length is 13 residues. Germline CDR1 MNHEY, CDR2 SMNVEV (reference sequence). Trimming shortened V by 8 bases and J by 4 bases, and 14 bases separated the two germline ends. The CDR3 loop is CASQRDFSETQYF. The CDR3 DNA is TGTGCCAGCCAAAGGGACTTCTCAGAGACCCAGTACTTC.

The CDR3 nucleotides are TGTGCCAGCAGTTCACCGACAGGTTTAGAGACCCAGTACTTC. This codes for CASSSPTGLETQYF. The chain recombines TRBV6-6 with TRBJ2-5; possible D gene TRBD1, 6 bases. The CDR3 spans 14 residues. V was trimmed by 4 bases and J by 4 bases, leaving 13 bases between them. CDR1 is MNHNY and CDR2 is SVGAGI in the germline V gene (reference sequence).

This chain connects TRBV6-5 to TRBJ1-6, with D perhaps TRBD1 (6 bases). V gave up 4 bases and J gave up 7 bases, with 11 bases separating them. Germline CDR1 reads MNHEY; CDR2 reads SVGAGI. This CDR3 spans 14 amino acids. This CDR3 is CASSLTGQNSPLHF. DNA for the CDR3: TGTGCCAGCAGTTTGACGGGACAAAATTCACCCCTCCACTTT.

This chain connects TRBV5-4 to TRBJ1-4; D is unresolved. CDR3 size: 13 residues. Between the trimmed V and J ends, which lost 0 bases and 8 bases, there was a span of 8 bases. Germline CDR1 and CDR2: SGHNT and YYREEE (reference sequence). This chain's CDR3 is CASSLGAREKLFF. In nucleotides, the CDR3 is TGTGCCAGCAGCTTGGGGGCTCGGGAAAAACTGTTTTTT.